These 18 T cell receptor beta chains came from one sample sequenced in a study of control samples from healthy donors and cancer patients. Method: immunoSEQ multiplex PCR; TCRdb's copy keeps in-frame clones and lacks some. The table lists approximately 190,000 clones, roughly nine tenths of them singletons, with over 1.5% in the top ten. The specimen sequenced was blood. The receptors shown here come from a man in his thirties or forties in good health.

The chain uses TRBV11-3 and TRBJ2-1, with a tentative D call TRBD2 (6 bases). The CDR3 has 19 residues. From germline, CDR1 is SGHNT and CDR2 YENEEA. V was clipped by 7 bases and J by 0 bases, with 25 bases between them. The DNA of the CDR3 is TGTGCCAGCATCGCTCTTCGGTCTCGGGGGTCCAACTCCTACAATGAGCAGTTCTTC. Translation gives CASIALRSRGSNSYNEQFF.

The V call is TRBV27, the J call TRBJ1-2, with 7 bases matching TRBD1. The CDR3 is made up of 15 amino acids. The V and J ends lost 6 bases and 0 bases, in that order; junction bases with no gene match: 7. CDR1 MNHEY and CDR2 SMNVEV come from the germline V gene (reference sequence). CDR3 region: CASSSGGLPNYGYTF. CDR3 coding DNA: TGTGCCAGCAGCTCAGGGGGTTTACCTAACTATGGCTACACCTTC.

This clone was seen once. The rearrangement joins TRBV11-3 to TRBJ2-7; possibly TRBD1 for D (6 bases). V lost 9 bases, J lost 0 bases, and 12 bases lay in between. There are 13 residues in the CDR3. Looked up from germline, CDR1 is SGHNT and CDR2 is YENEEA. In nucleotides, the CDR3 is TGTGCCAGTTCACAGGGTATCTCCTACGAGCAGTACTTC. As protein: CASSQGISYEQYF.

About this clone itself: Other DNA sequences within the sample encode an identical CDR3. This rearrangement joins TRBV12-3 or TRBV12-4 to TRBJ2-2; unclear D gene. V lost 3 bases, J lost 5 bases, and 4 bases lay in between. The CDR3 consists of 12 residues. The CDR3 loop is CASSFLTGELFF. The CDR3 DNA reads TGTGCCAGCAGTTTTTTGACCGGGGAGCTGTTTTTT.

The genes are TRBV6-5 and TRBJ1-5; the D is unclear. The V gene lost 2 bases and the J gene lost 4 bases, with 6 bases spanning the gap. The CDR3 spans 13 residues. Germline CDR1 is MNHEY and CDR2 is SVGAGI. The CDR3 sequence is CASSYAQNQPQHF. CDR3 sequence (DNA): TGTGCCAGCAGTTACGCTCAGAATCAGCCCCAGCATTTT.

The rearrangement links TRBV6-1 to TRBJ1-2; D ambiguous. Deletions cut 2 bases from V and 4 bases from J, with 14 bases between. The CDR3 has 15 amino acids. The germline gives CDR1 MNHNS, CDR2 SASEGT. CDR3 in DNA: TGTGCCAGCAGTGAATTTGAGACAACGCGCTATGGCTACACCTTC. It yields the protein CASSEFETTRYGYTF.

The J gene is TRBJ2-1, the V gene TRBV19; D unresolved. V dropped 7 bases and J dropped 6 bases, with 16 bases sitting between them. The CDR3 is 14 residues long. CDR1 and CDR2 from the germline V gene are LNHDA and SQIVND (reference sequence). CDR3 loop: CASTTGILANEQFF. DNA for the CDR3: TGTGCCAGTACCACCGGCATACTCGCCAATGAGCAGTTCTTC.

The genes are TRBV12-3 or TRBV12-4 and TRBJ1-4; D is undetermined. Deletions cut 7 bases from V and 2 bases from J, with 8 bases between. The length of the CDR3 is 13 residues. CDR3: CASNGGTNEKLFF. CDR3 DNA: TGTGCCAGCAATGGAGGGACTAATGAAAAACTGTTTTTT.

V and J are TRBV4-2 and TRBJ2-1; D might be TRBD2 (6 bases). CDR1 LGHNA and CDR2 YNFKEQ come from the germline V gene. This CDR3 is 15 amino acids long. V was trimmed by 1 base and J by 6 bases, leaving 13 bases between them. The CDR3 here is CASSQGQGLRNEQFF. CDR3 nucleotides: TGTGCCAGCAGCCAAGGGCAGGGACTCCGCAATGAGCAGTTCTTC.

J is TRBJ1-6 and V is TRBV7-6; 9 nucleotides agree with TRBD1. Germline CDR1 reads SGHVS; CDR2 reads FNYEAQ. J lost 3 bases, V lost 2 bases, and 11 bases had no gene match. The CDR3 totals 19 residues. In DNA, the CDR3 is TGTGCCAGCAGCTTACAACCACCGGGACAGGGATTCTATAATTCACCCCTCCACTTT. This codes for CASSLQPPGQGFYNSPLHF.

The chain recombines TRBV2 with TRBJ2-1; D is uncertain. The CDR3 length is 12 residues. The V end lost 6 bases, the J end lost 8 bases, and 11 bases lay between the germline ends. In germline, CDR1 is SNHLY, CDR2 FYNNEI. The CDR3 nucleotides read TGTGCCAGCAGCAAAGGTCTGTATGAGCAGTTCTTC. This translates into CASSKGLYEQFF.

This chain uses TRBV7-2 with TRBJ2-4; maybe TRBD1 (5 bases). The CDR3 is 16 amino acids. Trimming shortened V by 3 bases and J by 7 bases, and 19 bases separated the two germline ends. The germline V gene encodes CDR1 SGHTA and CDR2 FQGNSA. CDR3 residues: CASSLLQATMGNIQYF. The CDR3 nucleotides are TGTGCCAGCAGCTTGTTACAGGCGACCATGGGGAACATTCAGTACTTC.

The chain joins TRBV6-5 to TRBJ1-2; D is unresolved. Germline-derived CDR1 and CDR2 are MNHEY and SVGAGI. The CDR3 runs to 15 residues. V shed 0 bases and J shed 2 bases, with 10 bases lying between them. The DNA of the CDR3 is TGTGCCAGCAGTTACTCAGGCGGACCAAACTATGGCTACACCTTC. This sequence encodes CASSYSGGPNYGYTF.

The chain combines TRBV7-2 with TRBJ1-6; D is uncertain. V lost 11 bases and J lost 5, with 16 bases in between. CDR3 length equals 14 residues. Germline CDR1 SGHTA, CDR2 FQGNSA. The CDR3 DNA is TGTGCCTCGACGGAACCAAACAATAATTCACCCCTCCACTTT. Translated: CASTEPNNNSPLHF.

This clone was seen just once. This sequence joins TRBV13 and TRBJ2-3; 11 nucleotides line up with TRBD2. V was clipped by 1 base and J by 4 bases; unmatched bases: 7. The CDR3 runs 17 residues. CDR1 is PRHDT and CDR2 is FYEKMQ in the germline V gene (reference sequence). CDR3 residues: CASSLDPSGGPADTQYF. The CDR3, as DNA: TGTGCCAGCAGCTTAGACCCTAGCGGGGGGCCTGCAGATACGCAGTATTTT.

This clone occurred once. CDR3 in amino acids: CASRLGLWTGPNYGYTF. The DNA for the CDR3 is TGTGCAAGTCGCTTAGGGCTATGGACGGGTCCTAACTATGGCTACACCTTC. V and J are TRBV12-2 and TRBJ1-2. TRBV12-2 corresponds to a pseudogene. This CDR3 is 17 amino acids long.

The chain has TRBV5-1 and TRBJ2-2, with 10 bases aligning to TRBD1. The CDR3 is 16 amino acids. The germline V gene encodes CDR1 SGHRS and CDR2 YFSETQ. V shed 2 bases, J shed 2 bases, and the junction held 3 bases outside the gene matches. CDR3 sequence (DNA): TGCGCCAGCAGCTTCGGGACAGGGGTCAACACCGGGGAGCTGTTTTTT. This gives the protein CASSFGTGVNTGELFF.

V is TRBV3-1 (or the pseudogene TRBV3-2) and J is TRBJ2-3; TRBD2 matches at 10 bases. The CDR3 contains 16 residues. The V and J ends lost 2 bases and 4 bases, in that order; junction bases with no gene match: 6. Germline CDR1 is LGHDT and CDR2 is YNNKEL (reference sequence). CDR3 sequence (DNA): TGTGCCAGCAGCCAAATCAGCGGGGGGGCCTCAGATACGCAGTATTTT. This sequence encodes CASSQISGGASDTQYF.